The following is a TCR beta chain sequence with its context. Its specificity is not known. The data were obtained in a study of blood T cells in healthy people across ages. General study results and limits: Long-lived and aged donors differed, with more naive CD4+ cells and higher diversity in the long-lived.

A J-beta primer mix and a sample-barcoded 5' primer were used in a second PCR of roughly 7 to 12 cycles. TCRdb recomputed calls from the 5' RACE reads with MiXCR, one row per CDR3 protein. The repertoire has 1.4 million or so distinct CDR3 sequences, less than 45% of them found once; the top ten carry less than 5%. This CDR3 is built from 15 residues. Germline CDR1 SGHVS, CDR2 FNYEAQ. Trimming took off 2 bases at V and 1 base at J, with 10 bases between the two ends. Sample: blood. This clonotype was sampled from a woman under 30 in good health. This chain links TRBV7-6 with TRBJ2-3; unclear D gene. The CDR3 spells CASSLQLRGTDTQYF. CDR3 DNA sequence: TGTGCCAGCAGCTTACAACTTCGGGGCACAGATACGCAGTATTTT.